The 17 T cell receptor beta chains given below trace back to one sample, sequenced in a study of T cells expressing NK-cell markers. TCRdb reprocessed the 5' RACE reads and keeps a single row for each CDR3 protein, giving no DNA. This sample contains some 450,000 distinct CDR3 sequences. The sample consisted of blood T cells: a sorted CD56 or NKG2C T cell subset, CD4+ or CD8+ T cells, or bulk PBMC T cells (not recorded which). The receptors were sampled from a woman between 18 and 70 years old in good health.

The V call is TRBV7-3, the J call TRBJ2-1; TCRdb calls TRBD2, which cannot be checked without DNA. CDR3 length: 15 amino acids. Germline V CDR1 and CDR2: SGHTA, FQGTGA. CDR3 protein: CASSFSSGGAREQFF.

The V gene is TRBV12-3 or TRBV12-4, the J gene TRBJ2-1; TCRdb's D gene call, TRBD2, goes unchecked for lack of DNA. The CDR3 totals 14 residues. The CDR3 reads CASTVAGVLNEQFF.

J is TRBJ2-7 and V is TRBV2; TCRdb returns TRBD1, unconfirmable since there is no DNA. Germline assignment: CDR1 SNHLY and CDR2 FYNNEI. CDR3 length: 14 amino acids. The CDR3: CASRLEGVFYEQYF.

The chain links TRBV5-4 to TRBJ2-7; TCRdb picks TRBD1, but there is no DNA to check that call. Germline CDR1 reads SGHNT; CDR2 reads YYREEE (reference sequence). The CDR3 has 16 residues. The CDR3 loop is CASSGSAGVTSYEQYF.

The genes are TRBV23-1 and TRBJ2-1; TCRdb gives TRBD1 as the D gene, but with no DNA this cannot be confirmed. TRBV23-1 has ORF status, its function being uncertain. The CDR3 has 15 residues. CDR3 residues: CASSLRDRGLYEQFF.

The chain links TRBV30 to TRBJ2-2. Germline-derived CDR1 and CDR2 are GTSNPN and SVGIG (reference sequence). This CDR3 is built from 13 residues. The CDR3 sequence is CAWSRVEHGELFF. Looking up the rest from reference TRBV30 and TRBJ2-2 gives the full variable domain: SQTIHQWPATLVQPVGSPLSLECTVEGTSNPNLYWYRQAAGRGLQLLFYSVGIGQISSEVPQNLSASRPQDRQFILSSKKLLLSDSGFYLCAWSRVEHGELFFGEGSRLTVL.

This sequence joins TRBV3-1 and TRBJ2-1; TCRdb designates TRBD2, a call that cannot be tested without DNA. The CDR3 extends over 15 amino acids. Per germline, CDR1 LGHDT and CDR2 YNNKEL (reference sequence). CDR3 protein: CASSHLRLLGNEQFF.

This chain links TRBV27 with TRBJ1-1; there is no DNA to check the TCRdb D call of TRBD1. Germline CDR1 MNHEY, CDR2 SMNVEV (reference sequence). CDR3 size: 15 residues. CDR3 in amino acids: CASSYRDQKGAEAFF.

The V call is TRBV11-2, the J call TRBJ2-3; TCRdb gives TRBD1 as the D gene, but with no DNA this cannot be confirmed. The length of the CDR3 is 17 residues. Germline V CDR1 and CDR2: SGHAT, FQNNGV. The CDR3 is CASSLVRRTRGTDTQYF.

The chain joins TRBV12-3 or TRBV12-4 to TRBJ2-7; TCRdb's D gene call, TRBD1, goes unchecked for lack of DNA. CDR3 size: 13 residues. CDR3 region: CASSHQGFYEQYF.

The rearrangement links TRBV29-1 to TRBJ2-1; there is no DNA to check the TCRdb D call of TRBD1. The CDR3 runs 11 residues. Germline V gene lookup returns CDR1 SQVTM and CDR2 ANQGSEA. CDR3: CSVEAPNEQFF.

The V gene is TRBV9, the J gene TRBJ2-5; TCRdb picks TRBD2, but there is no DNA to check that call. This CDR3 is built from 20 residues. Germline V CDR1 and CDR2: SGDLS, YYNGEE. The CDR3 loop is CASSPRTQSTSLFPKETQYF. Full variable domain (rest looked up from reference TRBV9 and TRBJ2-5): DSGVTQTPKHLITATGQRVTLRCSPRSGDLSVYWYQQSLDQGLQFLIQYYNGEERAKGNILERFSAQQFPDLHSELNLSSLELGDSALYFCASSPRTQSTSLFPKETQYFGPGTRLLVL.

V is TRBV7-2 and J is TRBJ2-4. Germline CDR1 and CDR2: SGHTA and FQGNSA. CDR3 length equals 14 residues. This chain's CDR3 is CASSLWKGSGIQYF. The full variable domain, with the rest looked up from reference TRBV7-2 and TRBJ2-4, is GAGVSQSPSNKVTEKGKDVELRCDPISGHTALYWYRQSLGQGLEFLIYFQGNSAPDKSGLPSDRFSAERTGGSVSTLTIQRTQQEDSAVYLCASSLWKGSGIQYFGAGTRLSVL.

This chain links TRBV4-3 with TRBJ2-5; without DNA, the TCRdb call of TRBD2 cannot be checked. The CDR3 is 16 residues long. Germline V gene data show CDR1 as LGHNA and CDR2 as YSLEER. The CDR3 region is CASSQDWLAGGQTQYF.

The V gene is TRBV5-1, the J gene TRBJ1-4. The V gene's germline CDR1 is SGHRS and CDR2 YFSETQ. The CDR3 is made up of 15 amino acids. CDR3 region: CASSLMSLPNEKLFF.

The chain couples TRBV11-2 to TRBJ2-3. Germline V gives CDR1 SGHAT, CDR2 FQNNGV. This CDR3 has 15 amino acids. The CDR3 protein is CASSLGPSFTDTQYF.

This rearrangement joins TRBV27 to TRBJ2-1; TCRdb gives TRBD2 as the D gene, but with no DNA this cannot be confirmed. Germline V gives CDR1 MNHEY, CDR2 SMNVEV (reference sequence). The CDR3 loop spans 15 amino acids. The CDR3 region is CASSPQRPSYNEQFF.